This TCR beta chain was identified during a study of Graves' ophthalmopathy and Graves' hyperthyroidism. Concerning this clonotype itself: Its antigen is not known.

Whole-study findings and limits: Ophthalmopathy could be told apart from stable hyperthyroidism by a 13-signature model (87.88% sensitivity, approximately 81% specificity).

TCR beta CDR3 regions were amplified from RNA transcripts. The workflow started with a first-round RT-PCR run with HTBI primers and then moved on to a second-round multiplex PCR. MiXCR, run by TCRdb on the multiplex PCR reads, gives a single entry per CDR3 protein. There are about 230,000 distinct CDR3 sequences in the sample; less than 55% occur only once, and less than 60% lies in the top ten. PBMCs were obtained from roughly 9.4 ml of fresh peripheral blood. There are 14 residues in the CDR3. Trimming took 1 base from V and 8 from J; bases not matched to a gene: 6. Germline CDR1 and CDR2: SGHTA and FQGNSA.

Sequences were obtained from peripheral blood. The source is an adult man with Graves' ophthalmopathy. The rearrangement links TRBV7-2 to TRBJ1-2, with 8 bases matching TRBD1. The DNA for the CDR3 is TGTGCCAGCAGCTTAGGACAGGGGCAACTAGGCTACACCTTC. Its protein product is CASSLGQGQLGYTF.